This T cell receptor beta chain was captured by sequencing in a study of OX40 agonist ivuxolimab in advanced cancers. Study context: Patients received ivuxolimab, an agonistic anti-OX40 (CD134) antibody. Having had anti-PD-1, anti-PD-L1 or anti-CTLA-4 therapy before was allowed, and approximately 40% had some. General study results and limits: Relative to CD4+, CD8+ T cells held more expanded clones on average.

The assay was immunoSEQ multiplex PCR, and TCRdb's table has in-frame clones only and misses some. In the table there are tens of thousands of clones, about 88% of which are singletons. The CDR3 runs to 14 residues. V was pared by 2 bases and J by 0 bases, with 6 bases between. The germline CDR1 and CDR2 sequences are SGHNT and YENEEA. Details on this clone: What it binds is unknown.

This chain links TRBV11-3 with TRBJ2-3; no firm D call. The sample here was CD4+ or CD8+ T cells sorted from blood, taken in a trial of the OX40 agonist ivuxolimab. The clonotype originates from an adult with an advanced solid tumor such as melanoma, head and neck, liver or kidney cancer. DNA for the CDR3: TGTGCCAGCAGCTTAATGACTAGCACAGATACGCAGTATTTT. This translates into CASSLMTSTDTQYF.